The TCR beta chain under discussion was sequenced for a study of shared clonotypes between healthy human individuals. General study findings and limits: Memory subsets generally showed smaller estimated richness than naive subsets did. Though the depth was large, rarefaction showed that sorted-subset sequencing was incomplete. The naive CD4 repertoires of a handful of donors were compared, and approximately 5.3% of clonotypes were shared. Sampling was confined to blood; repertoires within tissues likely differ.

CD45RO-negative CD8 cells positively selected for CCR7 made up the naive population, which excluded terminally differentiated effector memory CD45RA+ cells. Trimming removed 0 bases from V and 2 bases from J, with 11 bases in between. Germline V gene sequence: CDR1 MNHEY, CDR2 SMNVEV (reference sequence). This CDR3 comprises 16 residues. For this clone: Antigen specificity is unknown.

Generated by immunoSEQ multiplex PCR, the TCRdb table keeps only in-frame clones and is missing some. Found here are some 2,100,000 clones, 85% to 95% of them singletons; the top ten hold roughly 1.8%. The chain joins TRBV27 to TRBJ2-1; TRBD1 might be the D (6 bases). The sequenced sample was naive CD8+ T cells from PBMCs. The TCR was taken from a young man in good health. Some clones in this sample may be carry-over from other donors' samples. The CDR3 DNA sequence: TGTGCCAGCAGTTTATCGAGCAGGGGTGCCTACAATGAGCAGTTCTTC. Translation gives CASSLSSRGAYNEQFF.